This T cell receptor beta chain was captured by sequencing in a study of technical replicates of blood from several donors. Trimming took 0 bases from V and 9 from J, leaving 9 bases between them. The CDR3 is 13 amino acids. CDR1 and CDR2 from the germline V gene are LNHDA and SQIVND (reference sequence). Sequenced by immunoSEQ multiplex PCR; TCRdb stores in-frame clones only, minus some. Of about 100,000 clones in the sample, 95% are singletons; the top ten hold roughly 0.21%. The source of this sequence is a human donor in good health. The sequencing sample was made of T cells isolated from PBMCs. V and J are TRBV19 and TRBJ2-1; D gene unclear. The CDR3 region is CASSIDVLSEQFF. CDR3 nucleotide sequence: TGTGCCAGTAGTATAGACGTGTTATCTGAGCAGTTCTTC. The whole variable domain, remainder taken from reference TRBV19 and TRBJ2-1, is DGGITQSPKYLFRKEGQNVTLSCEQNLNHDAMYWYRQDPGQGLRLIYYSQIVNDFQKGDIAEGYSVSREKKESFPLTVTSAQKNPTAFYLCASSIDVLSEQFFGPGTRLTVL.